The rows below give T cell receptor beta chains drawn from one sample of a study of T cells in Graves' hyperthyroidism and ophthalmopathy. TCRdb re-derived calls from the multiplex PCR reads in MiXCR, one entry per CDR3 protein. The sample records about 360,000 distinct CDR3 sequences, less than 15% being singletons. Source material: blood. The receptors here all came from a man younger than 45 with Graves' hyperthyroidism that later progressed to Graves' ophthalmopathy. Each CDR3 is given with its conserved first and last residue. Fields, in order: CDR3 protein, clone size, J gene, V gene. Not every row has a clone size; where given, it reads once, few, many or a size class.

CASSLRAPYEQYF,NA,TRBJ2-7,TRBV12-3/TRBV12-4
CASSYSRGLNEQFF,many,TRBJ2-1,TRBV6-5
CASSEEAMNTEAFF,few,TRBJ1-1,TRBV6-4
CASSVAGVANYGYTF,many,TRBJ1-2,TRBV2
CASSTPGRSTGELFF,NA,TRBJ2-2,TRBV5-6
CSANRGGSNQPQHF,few,TRBJ1-5,TRBV20-1
CASSLGSQILYEQFF,many,TRBJ2-1,TRBV28
CASSLDRTDTQYF,many,TRBJ2-3,TRBV11-2
CAWGPGQGLYNEQFF,many,TRBJ2-1,TRBV30
CASSLAVGKAYEQYF,many,TRBJ2-7,TRBV7-7
CASSPPWQDTEQFF,few,TRBJ2-1,TRBV18
CASSRGRLAGFTDTQYF,NA,TRBJ2-3,TRBV7-6
CASSPQFVGTDTQYF,NA,TRBJ2-3,TRBV7-7
CASSERNPTGMIQPQHF,NA,TRBJ1-5,TRBV6-1
CASSVDLFGELFF,few,TRBJ2-2,TRBV9
CASSIRTGGLYNEQFF,NA,TRBJ2-1,TRBV19
CASNRENSYNEQFF,NA,TRBJ2-1,TRBV12-3/TRBV12-4
CASRTGTLSNQPQHF,NA,TRBJ1-5,TRBV19
CASSRPIGPGDTQYF,many,TRBJ2-3,TRBV6-2/TRBV6-3
CASSDWATDTQYF,NA,TRBJ2-3,TRBV2
CAWSHDSYTEAFF,many,TRBJ1-1,TRBV30
CASSLPRDTGELFF,few,TRBJ2-2,TRBV28